One sample yielded the 15 T cell receptor beta chains listed below, sequenced in a study of cytomegalovirus exposure and HLA in healthy donors. PCR was performed using 60 Vbeta and 13 Jbeta primers. Only in-frame clones appear in the TCRdb table, and some are missing; sequencing was by immunoSEQ multiplex PCR. This table holds 160,000 or so clones, around 69% found once. The specimen was PBMCs. The receptors come from a man aged 55 to 69 in good health and CMV-seronegative.

The J gene is TRBJ2-2, the V gene TRBV6-1, with D tentatively TRBD2 (7 bases). Germline V gene sequence: CDR1 MNHNS, CDR2 SASEGT. This CDR3 has 14 amino acids. V lost 7 bases and J lost 3, with 12 bases in between. CDR3 region: CASKGGADTGELFF. The CDR3 DNA sequence: TGTGCCAGCAAGGGGGGGGCGGACACCGGGGAGCTGTTTTTT.

This clone came up a few times. The V gene is TRBV28, the J gene TRBJ2-3, with 8 bases matching TRBD2. Trimming cost V 6 bases and J 2 bases; bases outside gene matches: 7. Germline CDR1 and CDR2: MDHEN and SYDVKM. CDR3 length equals 15 residues. Here the CDR3 DNA reads TGTGCCAGCAGGACCCCAGCGGGGGACACAGATACGCAGTATTTT. Amino acid sequence: CASRTPAGDTDTQYF.

The chain links TRBV6-4 to TRBJ2-3; 15 nucleotides align to TRBD2. The CDR3 contains 16 residues. The V gene end was trimmed by 5 bases and the J gene end by 3 bases; junction bases not matched to a gene: 3. From germline, CDR1 is MRHNA and CDR2 SNTAGT. CDR3 bases: TGTGCCAGCAGTACCGGGACTAGCGGGGGGACAGATACGCAGTATTTT. Amino acid sequence: CASSTGTSGGTDTQYF.

The chain is built from TRBV9 and TRBJ1-4, with TRBD1 as a possible D gene (5 bases). Trimming took 3 bases from V and 0 from J, leaving 9 bases between them. Germline values: CDR1 SGDLS, CDR2 YYNGEE. The length of the CDR3 is 15 residues. The CDR3 loop reads CASSARVSTNEKLFF. The CDR3 coding sequence is TGTGCCAGCAGCGCCAGGGTTTCAACTAATGAAAAACTGTTTTTT.

CDR3 loop: CASSSDRGRADTQYF. The CDR3 region has the DNA TGTGCCAGCAGCTCTGACAGGGGGCGCGCAGATACGCAGTATTTT. The gene calls are TRBV7-2 and TRBJ2-3; TRBD1 aligns across 10 bases. This CDR3 has 15 amino acids. Germline V CDR1 and CDR2: SGHTA, FQGNSA. J lost 4 bases, V lost 4 bases, and 5 bases had no gene match.

This clone was observed a handful of times. The rearrangement links TRBV7-8 to TRBJ1-2; 9 nucleotides line up with TRBD1. The CDR3 covers 14 residues. Germline values: CDR1 SGHVS, CDR2 FQNEAQ. Trimming cost V 5 bases and J 8 bases; bases outside gene matches: 9. The CDR3 coding sequence is TGTGCCAGCAGCCTCTACAGGGGGCGCGGAGGCTACACCTTC. Amino acids: CASSLYRGRGGYTF.

The chain carries TRBV6-1 and TRBJ2-5; possibly TRBD1 for D (6 bases). V gave up 8 bases and J gave up 2 bases, with 12 bases separating them. Looked up from germline, CDR1 is MNHNS and CDR2 is SASEGT. This CDR3 spans 13 amino acids. CDR3 amino acids: CASARDIQETQYF. As DNA, the CDR3 is TGTGCCAGCGCCAGGGACATTCAAGAGACCCAGTACTTC.

The chain combines TRBV19 with TRBJ1-2; D gene ambiguous. The germline V and J ends were trimmed by 3 bases and 0 bases, with 8 bases remaining between them. CDR3 size: 14 residues. Germline V gene data show CDR1 as LNHDA and CDR2 as SQIVND (reference sequence). The CDR3 here is CASSIRSTNYGYTF. CDR3 sequence (DNA): TGTGCCAGTAGTATCAGGTCGACTAACTATGGCTACACCTTC.

This rearrangement joins TRBV10-3 to TRBJ2-3, with 10 nucleotides matching TRBD2. V gave up 4 bases and J gave up 3 bases; unmatched junction bases: 10. This CDR3 region has 17 residues. The germline V gene encodes CDR1 ENHRY and CDR2 SYGVKD. CDR3 coding DNA: TGTGCCATCAGTGCCCCTTCAGCGGGAGGGCCGACAGATACGCAGTATTTT. As protein: CAISAPSAGGPTDTQYF.

V is TRBV7-3 and J is TRBJ2-5; 10 bases fit TRBD2. Germline V CDR1 and CDR2: SGHTA, FQGTGA. With 5 bases clipped from V and 4 bases from J, the junction kept 16 bases outside the gene matches. This CDR3 has 18 residues. The CDR3 region has the DNA TGTGCCAGCAGCCCCATAGGGCGCAGTAGCGGGGGGTCAGAGACCCAGTACTTC. This sequence encodes CASSPIGRSSGGSETQYF.

This clone turned up a few times. This chain connects TRBV5-6 to TRBJ2-1, with TRBD2 matching over 9 bases. V trimming: 0 bases; J trimming: 3 bases; junction bases outside the gene matches: 4. CDR1 and CDR2 from the germline V gene are SGHDT and YYEEEE. The CDR3 is 16 amino acids. The CDR3 loop is CASSLVVSGGYNEQFF. The CDR3 nucleotides read TGTGCCAGCAGCTTGGTAGTTAGCGGGGGCTACAATGAGCAGTTCTTC.

The chain joins TRBV10-3 to TRBJ2-3, with D possibly being TRBD1 (6 bases). The V gene lost 0 bases and the J gene lost 1 base, with 8 bases spanning the gap. The CDR3 covers 15 residues. The germline V gene has CDR1 ENHRY and CDR2 SYGVKD. The CDR3 reads CAISESGAGTDTQYF. CDR3 nucleotides: TGTGCCATCAGTGAGTCGGGGGCAGGCACAGATACGCAGTATTTT.

V usage is TRBV19 and J usage is TRBJ2-7, with unresolved D. CDR1 and CDR2 (germline): LNHDA, SQIVND (reference sequence). The CDR3 runs 13 residues. Trimming shortened V by 6 bases and J by 4 bases, and 13 bases separated the two germline ends. For the CDR3, the DNA is TGTGCCAGTAGCATGGGCAGATCTTACGAGCAGTACTTC. It translates to CASSMGRSYEQYF.

This clone turned up a few times. J is TRBJ1-2 and V is TRBV4-3; D is undetermined. V was cut by 4 bases and J by 8 bases, with 20 bases left in between. This CDR3 has 15 residues. The V gene's germline CDR1 is LGHNA and CDR2 YSLEER. The CDR3 bases are TGCGCCAGCAGCCCCGACGTACGGGGAGTGAGGGGCTACACCTTC. It specifies CASSPDVRGVRGYTF.

This chain links TRBV25-1 with TRBJ1-2, with 8 bases identical to TRBD1. The V gene end was trimmed by 4 bases and the J gene end by 3 bases; junction bases not matched to a gene: 10. The germline CDR1 and CDR2 sequences are MGHDK and SYGVNS. This CDR3 has 16 residues. CDR3 in DNA: TGTGCCAGCAGTGTGATGACAGGGGCGCGGGACTATGGCTACACCTTC. It encodes CASSVMTGARDYGYTF.